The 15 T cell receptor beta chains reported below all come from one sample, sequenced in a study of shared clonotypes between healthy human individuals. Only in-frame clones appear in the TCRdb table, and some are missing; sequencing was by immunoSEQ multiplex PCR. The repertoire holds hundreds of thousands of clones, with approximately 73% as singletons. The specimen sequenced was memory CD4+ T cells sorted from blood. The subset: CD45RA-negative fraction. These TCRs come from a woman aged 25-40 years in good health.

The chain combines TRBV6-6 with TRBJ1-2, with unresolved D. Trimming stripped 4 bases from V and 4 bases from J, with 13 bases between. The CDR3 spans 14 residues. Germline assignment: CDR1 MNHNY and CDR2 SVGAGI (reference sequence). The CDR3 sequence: CASSSWTGPYGYTF. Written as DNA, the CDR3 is TGTGCCAGCAGTTCATGGACGGGCCCCTATGGCTACACCTTC.

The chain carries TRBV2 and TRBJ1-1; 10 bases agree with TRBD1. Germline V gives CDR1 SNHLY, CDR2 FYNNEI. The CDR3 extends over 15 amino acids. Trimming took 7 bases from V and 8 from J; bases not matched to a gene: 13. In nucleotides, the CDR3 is TGTGCCAGCACACTTCAGACAGGGGGCGCGTCCGAAGCTTTCTTT. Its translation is CASTLQTGGASEAFF.

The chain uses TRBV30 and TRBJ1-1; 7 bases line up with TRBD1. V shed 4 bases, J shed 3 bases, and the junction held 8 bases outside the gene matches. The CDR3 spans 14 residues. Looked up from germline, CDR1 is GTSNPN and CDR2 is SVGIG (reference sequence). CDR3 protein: CAWTKTGWDTEAFF. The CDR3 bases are TGTGCCTGGACCAAGACAGGGTGGGACACTGAAGCTTTCTTT.

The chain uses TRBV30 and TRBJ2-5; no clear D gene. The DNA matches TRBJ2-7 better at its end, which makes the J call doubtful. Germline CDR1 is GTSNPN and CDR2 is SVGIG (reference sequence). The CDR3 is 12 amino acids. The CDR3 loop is CAWSDSTYEQYF. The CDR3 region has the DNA TGTGCCTGGAGTGACAGCACCTACGAGCAGTACTTC.

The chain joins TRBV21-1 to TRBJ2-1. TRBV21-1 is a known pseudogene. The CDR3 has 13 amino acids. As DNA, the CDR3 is TGTGCCAGCAGCAAAGTTACAAGGAATGAGCAGTTCTTC. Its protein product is CASSKVTRNEQFF.

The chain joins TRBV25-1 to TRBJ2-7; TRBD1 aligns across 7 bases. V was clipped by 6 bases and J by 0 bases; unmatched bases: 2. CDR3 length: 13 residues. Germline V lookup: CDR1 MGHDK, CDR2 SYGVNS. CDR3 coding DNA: TGTGCCAGCAGCCGGACAGGCTCCTACGAGCAGTACTTC. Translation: CASSRTGSYEQYF.

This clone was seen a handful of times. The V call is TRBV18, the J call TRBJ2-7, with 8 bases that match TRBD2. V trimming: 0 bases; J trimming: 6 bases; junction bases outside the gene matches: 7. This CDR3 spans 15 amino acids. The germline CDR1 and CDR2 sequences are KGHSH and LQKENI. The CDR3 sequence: CASSPPGLGLGEQYF. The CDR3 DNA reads TGTGCCAGCTCACCACCGGGACTAGGACTAGGCGAGCAGTACTTC.

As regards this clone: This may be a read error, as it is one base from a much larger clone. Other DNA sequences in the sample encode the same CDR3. CDR3 bases: TGTGCCAGCAGTTCCGGACAGAGCTCCTACGAGCAGTACTTC. This sequence encodes CASSSGQSSYEQYF. This chain joins TRBV28 and TRBJ2-7, with a tentative D call TRBD1 (6 bases). V shed 4 bases and J shed 0 bases, with 10 bases lying between them. This CDR3 region has 14 residues. Germline CDR1 reads MDHEN; CDR2 reads SYDVKM.

The CDR3 DNA reads as TGTGCCAGCAGCTTAGCTGTCGGGAGGGCCGGGGATACGCAGTATTTT. It codes for CASSLAVGRAGDTQYF. This chain links TRBV7-8 with TRBJ2-3; TRBD2 matches 8 bases. V gave up 0 bases and J gave up 6 bases; unmatched junction bases: 8. CDR1 and CDR2 (germline): SGHVS, FQNEAQ. This CDR3 has 16 amino acids.

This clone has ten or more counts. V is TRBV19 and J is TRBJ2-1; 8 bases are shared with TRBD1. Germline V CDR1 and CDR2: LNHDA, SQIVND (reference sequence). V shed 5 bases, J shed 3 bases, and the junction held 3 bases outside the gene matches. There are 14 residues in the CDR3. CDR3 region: CASSRDRNYNEQFF. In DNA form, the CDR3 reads TGTGCCAGTAGTCGGGACAGGAACTACAATGAGCAGTTCTTC. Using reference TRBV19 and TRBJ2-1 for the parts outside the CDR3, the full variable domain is DGGITQSPKYLFRKEGQNVTLSCEQNLNHDAMYWYRQDPGQGLRLIYYSQIVNDFQKGDIAEGYSVSREKKESFPLTVTSAQKNPTAFYLCASSRDRNYNEQFFGPGTRLTVL.

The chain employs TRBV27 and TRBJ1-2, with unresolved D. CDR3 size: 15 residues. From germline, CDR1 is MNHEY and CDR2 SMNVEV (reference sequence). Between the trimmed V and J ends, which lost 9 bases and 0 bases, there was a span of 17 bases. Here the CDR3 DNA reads TGTGCCAGTAGACGCGTCGGCCCTACTAACTATGGCTACACCTTC. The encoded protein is CASRRVGPTNYGYTF.

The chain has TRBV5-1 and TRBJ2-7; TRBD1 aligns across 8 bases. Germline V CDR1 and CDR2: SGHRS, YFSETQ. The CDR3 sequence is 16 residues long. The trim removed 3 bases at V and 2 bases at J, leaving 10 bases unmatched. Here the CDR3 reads CASSSSRDRMTYEQYF. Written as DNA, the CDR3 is TGCGCCAGCAGCTCATCTCGGGACAGGATGACCTACGAGCAGTACTTC.

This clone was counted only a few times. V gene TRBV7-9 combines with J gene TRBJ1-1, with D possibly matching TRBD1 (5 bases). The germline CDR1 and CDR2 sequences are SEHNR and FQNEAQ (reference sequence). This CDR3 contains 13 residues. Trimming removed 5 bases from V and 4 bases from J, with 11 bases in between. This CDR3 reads CASSTLGGTEAFF. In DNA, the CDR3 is TGTGCCAGCAGCACTCTTGGGGGCACTGAAGCTTTCTTT.

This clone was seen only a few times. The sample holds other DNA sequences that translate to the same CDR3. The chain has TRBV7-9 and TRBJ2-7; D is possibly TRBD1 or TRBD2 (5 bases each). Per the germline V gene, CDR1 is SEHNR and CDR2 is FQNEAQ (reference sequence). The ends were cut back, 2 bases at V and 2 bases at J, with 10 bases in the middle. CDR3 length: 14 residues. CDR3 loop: CASSLQGVTYEQYF. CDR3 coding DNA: TGTGCCAGCAGCTTACAGGGAGTTACCTACGAGCAGTACTTC.

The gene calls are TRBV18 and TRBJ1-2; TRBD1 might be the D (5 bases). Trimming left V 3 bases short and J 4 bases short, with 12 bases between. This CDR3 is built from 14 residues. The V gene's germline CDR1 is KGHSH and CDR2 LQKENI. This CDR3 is CASSPGPDLYGYTF. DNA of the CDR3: TGTGCCAGCTCACCGGGGCCCGACCTCTATGGCTACACCTTC.